These 27 T cell receptor beta chains were sequenced from one sample in a study of OX40 agonist ivuxolimab in advanced cancers. Here immunoSEQ multiplex PCR was the method, and the copy in TCRdb shows in-frame clones only, minus some. The repertoire holds tens of thousands of clones, with roughly four fifths as singletons. The sequenced sample was CD4+ or CD8+ T cells sorted from blood, obtained in a trial of the OX40 agonist ivuxolimab. All receptors come from an adult with an advanced solid tumor such as melanoma, head and neck, liver or kidney cancer.

This clone came up once. The CDR3 sequence: CASSVDRGGTDTQYF. CDR3 sequence (DNA): TGTGCCAGCAGTGTGGACAGGGGTGGCACAGATACGCAGTATTTT. The chain couples TRBV2 to TRBJ2-3; TRBD1 aligns across 9 bases. The trim removed 4 bases at V and 1 base at J, leaving 3 bases unmatched. CDR1 is SNHLY and CDR2 is FYNNEI in the germline V gene. The CDR3 contains 15 residues.

The V call is TRBV10-3, the J call TRBJ1-5, with a weak D call TRBD1 (6 bases). Germline assignment: CDR1 ENHRY and CDR2 SYGVKD. The CDR3 is 14 residues long. V shed 0 bases and J shed 4 bases, with 7 bases lying between them. CDR3 sequence: CAISESRGNQPQHF. The CDR3 DNA reads as TGTGCCATCAGTGAGTCGAGGGGGAATCAGCCCCAGCATTTT.

This sequence joins TRBV28 and TRBJ2-4; 8 bases map to TRBD2. The germline V gene encodes CDR1 MDHEN and CDR2 SYDVKM. This CDR3 is 15 amino acids long. V was pared by 6 bases and J by 5 bases, with 9 bases of the junction left unmatched. For the CDR3, the DNA is TGTGCCAGCAGCACCGTCGGGGGGGCGCAAAACATTCAGTACTTC. Amino acid sequence: CASSTVGGAQNIQYF. Full variable domain (missing parts from reference TRBV28 and TRBJ2-4): DVKVTQSSRYLVKRTGEKVFLECVQDMDHENMFWYRQDPGLGLRLIYFSYDVKMKEKGDIPEGYSVSREKKERFSLILESASTNQTSMYLCASSTVGGAQNIQYFGAGTRLSVL.

The chain employs TRBV5-4 and TRBJ2-3; possibly TRBD2 for D (7 bases). The CDR3 is 18 amino acids. Trimming removed 3 bases at V and 0 bases at J, with 20 bases between. CDR1 and CDR2 from the germline V gene are SGHNT and YYREEE (reference sequence). CDR3 protein: CASSWGGAILSSTDTQYF. DNA for the CDR3: TGTGCCAGCAGCTGGGGGGGGGCAATTCTGTCTAGCACAGATACGCAGTATTTT.

V is TRBV28 and J is TRBJ2-7; 9 bases match TRBD1. There are 20 residues in the CDR3. The ends lost 4 bases at V and 2 bases at J; junction bases unmatched: 21. Looked up from germline, CDR1 is MDHEN and CDR2 is SYDVKM. The CDR3 is CASSCVFSEIGQGCTYEQYF. The CDR3 DNA follows: TGTGCCAGCAGTTGTGTTTTTAGCGAAATAGGACAGGGGTGCACCTACGAGCAGTACTTC.

The CDR3: CASSYPGATYEQYF. The DNA of the CDR3 is TGTGCCAGCAGCTATCCTGGAGCGACCTACGAGCAGTACTTC. The V call is TRBV11-2, the J call TRBJ2-7; no firm D call. V was pared by 4 bases and J by 2 bases, with 12 bases between. Germline V gene data show CDR1 as SGHAT and CDR2 as FQNNGV. The CDR3 loop spans 14 amino acids.

The V gene is TRBV27, the J gene TRBJ1-5; TRBD1 matches 10 bases. The length of the CDR3 is 15 residues. V shed 7 bases, J shed 2 bases, and the junction held 5 bases outside the gene matches. The germline V gene has CDR1 MNHEY and CDR2 SMNVEV (reference sequence). CDR3 nucleotides: TGTGCCAGCAACCCCGGGACAGGGGGCAATCAGCCCCAGCATTTT. Its protein product is CASNPGTGGNQPQHF.

The rearrangement uses TRBV18 and TRBJ2-7; D is perhaps TRBD1 (5 bases). V dropped 3 bases and J dropped 0 bases, with 6 bases sitting between them. The CDR3 consists of 13 residues. CDR1 is KGHSH, CDR2 LQKENI, per germline. CDR3 region: CASSPTASYEQYF. CDR3 bases: TGTGCCAGCTCACCGACAGCCTCCTACGAGCAGTACTTC.

This rearrangement joins TRBV19 to TRBJ2-1; possibly TRBD2 for D (5 bases). The CDR3 extends over 15 amino acids. Germline V CDR1 and CDR2: LNHDA, SQIVND (reference sequence). With 4 bases removed from V and 1 base from J, the gap between germline ends came to 11 bases. CDR3 loop: CASSSHSVSYNEQFF. The CDR3 coding sequence is TGTGCCAGTAGTAGCCATAGCGTATCCTACAATGAGCAGTTCTTC.

This rearrangement joins TRBV11-3 to TRBJ2-1; D unclear. Germline V gene sequence: CDR1 SGHNT, CDR2 YENEEA. The CDR3 covers 12 residues. V was trimmed by 5 bases and J by 8 bases, leaving 10 bases between them. CDR3 protein: CASSPSTDEQFF. The CDR3 DNA is TGTGCCAGCAGCCCGAGTACGGATGAGCAGTTCTTC.

In DNA form, the CDR3 reads TGCGCCAGCAGTGGCGGCGAAGCTGATCGAAAACTGTTTTTT. As protein: CASSGGEADRKLFF. V and J are TRBV5-1 and TRBJ1-4; D remains ambiguous. Per the germline V gene, CDR1 is SGHRS and CDR2 is YFSETQ. This CDR3 spans 14 amino acids. The V end was cut by 5 bases, the J end by 10 bases, with 18 bases between.

The chain employs TRBV5-1 and TRBJ1-2, with 7 nucleotides matching TRBD1. The CDR3 has 15 residues. After removal of 1 base from V and 1 base from J, the junction contained 4 bases not matched to a gene. CDR1 and CDR2 (germline): SGHRS, YFSETQ. The CDR3 DNA reads as TGCGCCAGCAGCTTGACAGGGGACAATAACTATGGCTACACCTTC. This gives the protein CASSLTGDNNYGYTF.

The rearrangement uses TRBV19 and TRBJ2-3, with 7 bases that match TRBD2. The CDR3 length is 15 residues. After removal of 6 bases from V and 0 bases from J, the junction contained 6 bases not matched to a gene. The V gene's germline CDR1 is LNHDA and CDR2 SQIVND (reference sequence). The CDR3 reads CASSTLARSTDTQYF. The CDR3 nucleotides are TGTGCCAGTAGCACACTAGCGAGAAGCACAGATACGCAGTATTTT.

The rearrangement uses TRBV19 and TRBJ1-5; D call uncertain. CDR3 size: 14 residues. Looked up from germline, CDR1 is LNHDA and CDR2 is SQIVND (reference sequence). With 7 bases removed from V and 7 bases from J, the gap between germline ends came to 17 bases. CDR3 residues: CASTTAGGVQPQHF. DNA of the CDR3: TGTGCCAGTACTACGGCCGGTGGGGTGCAGCCCCAGCATTTT.

The V and J genes are TRBV29-1 and TRBJ2-7; TRBD1 might be the D (7 bases). This CDR3 has 11 residues. Per germline, CDR1 SQVTM and CDR2 ANQGSEA. V lost 6 bases, J lost 5 bases, and 11 bases lay in between. The CDR3 sequence is CSVRGAHEQYF. CDR3 nucleotide sequence: TGCAGCGTCAGGGGGGCTCACGAGCAGTACTTC.

In its sample, this clone was seen once. This chain links TRBV28 with TRBJ2-7; perhaps TRBD1 as D (6 bases). Germline V gene data show CDR1 as MDHEN and CDR2 as SYDVKM. The V gene lost 5 bases and the J gene lost 0 bases, with 14 bases spanning the gap. The CDR3 is 15 amino acids. CDR3 DNA sequence: TGTGCCAGCAGTCAAACAGGGTTGAGCTCCTACGAGCAGTACTTC. Amino acids: CASSQTGLSSYEQYF.

The chain recombines TRBV7-9 with TRBJ1-1, with D hard to call. The CDR3 is 13 residues long. The germline V and J ends were trimmed by 2 bases and 6 bases, with 10 bases remaining between them. The germline V gene encodes CDR1 SEHNR and CDR2 FQNEAQ (reference sequence). DNA for the CDR3: TGTGCCAGCAGCTTAAGTGCGAGAGCTGAAGCTTTCTTT. Encoded protein: CASSLSARAEAFF.

The V and J genes are TRBV12-5 and TRBJ2-5; perhaps TRBD2 as D (6 bases). Germline values: CDR1 LGHNT, CDR2 FRNRAP. The V end was cut by 2 bases, the J end by 3 bases, with 13 bases between. The CDR3 loop spans 15 amino acids. The CDR3 sequence is CASGLRREREETQYF. The CDR3 DNA reads TGTGCTAGTGGTTTGCGTCGGGAGCGCGAAGAGACCCAGTACTTC.

The chain carries TRBV19 and TRBJ2-1; tentative D call: TRBD2 (5 bases). The CDR3 spans 14 residues. V lost 6 bases, J lost 6 bases, and 15 bases lay in between. CDR1 and CDR2 from the germline V gene are LNHDA and SQIVND (reference sequence). The CDR3 protein is CASSYGIPRNEQFF. CDR3 DNA: TGTGCCAGTAGCTACGGGATCCCGCGCAATGAGCAGTTCTTC.

The chain carries TRBV5-1 and TRBJ1-1, with a tentative D call TRBD1 (5 bases). Germline V CDR1 and CDR2: SGHRS, YFSETQ. The CDR3 covers 13 residues. The V gene lost 4 bases and the J gene lost 0 bases, with 7 bases spanning the gap. As DNA, the CDR3 is TGCGCCAGCAGCGAGGACATGAACACTGAAGCTTTCTTT. Translation gives CASSEDMNTEAFF.

This clone came up once. The gene calls are TRBV6-6 and TRBJ2-4, with D perhaps matching TRBD1 (6 bases). V lost 7 bases and J lost 0, with 13 bases in between. The CDR3 totals 15 residues. The germline CDR1 and CDR2 sequences are MNHNY and SVGAGI (reference sequence). CDR3 nucleotides: TGTGCCAGCACAGGGGCCGACTTAGCCAAAAACATTCAGTACTTC. Protein: CASTGADLAKNIQYF.

The chain couples TRBV28 to TRBJ2-1, with 7 bases identical to TRBD1. Germline lookup yields CDR1 MDHEN and CDR2 SYDVKM. V lost 5 bases and J lost 7; bases outside the gene matches: 5. The CDR3 is 13 residues long. The CDR3, as DNA: TGTGCCAGCAGTACCTCGACAGGGAATGAGCAGTTCTTC. This translates into CASSTSTGNEQFF.

This clone was seen a single time. This rearrangement joins TRBV5-4 to TRBJ2-5; 8 nucleotides match TRBD2. The germline V gene encodes CDR1 SGHNT and CDR2 YYREEE (reference sequence). The length of the CDR3 is 16 residues. The ends lost 4 bases at V and 4 bases at J; junction bases unmatched: 12. Here the CDR3 DNA reads TGTGCCAGCAGCCTTTCCCTAACGGGAGGGCCAGAGACCCAGTACTTC. Translating gives CASSLSLTGGPETQYF.

This chain links TRBV7-6 with TRBJ2-5; no clear D. The CDR3 runs to 15 residues. The germline gives CDR1 SGHVS, CDR2 FNYEAQ. V lost 10 bases, J lost 4 bases, and 22 bases lay in between. The CDR3 here is CATSPGSTWVETQYF. In DNA form, the CDR3 reads TGTGCCACCTCTCCTGGCTCTACATGGGTAGAGACCCAGTACTTC.

This clone has more than one count but fewer than ten. The V and J genes are TRBV28 and TRBJ1-2; the match to TRBD1 covers 8 bases. Unmatched junction bases numbered 9, after V lost 8 bases and J lost 4 bases. Per the germline V gene, CDR1 is MDHEN and CDR2 is SYDVKM. The CDR3 is 14 residues long. This CDR3 is CASCPGQGRYGYTF. The CDR3 DNA is TGTGCCAGCTGCCCCGGACAGGGCCGCTATGGCTACACCTTC.

V usage is TRBV6-5 and J usage is TRBJ2-5; no clear D gene. Germline V lookup: CDR1 MNHEY, CDR2 SVGAGI. CDR3 length: 13 amino acids. V lost 5 bases to trimming and J lost 5 bases, with 12 bases between them. CDR3 region: CASSVGHMETQYF. CDR3 coding DNA: TGTGCCAGCAGTGTCGGCCACATGGAGACCCAGTACTTC.

The chain has TRBV7-8 and TRBJ1-2; 7 bases are a match to TRBD1. The trim removed 4 bases at V and 4 bases at J, leaving 6 bases unmatched. Germline V CDR1 and CDR2: SGHVS, FQNEAQ. The CDR3 has 14 residues. For the CDR3, the DNA is TGTGCCAGCAGCTCCGACAGGGAGGCCTATGGCTACACCTTC. Protein product: CASSSDREAYGYTF. Using reference TRBV7-8 and TRBJ1-2 for the parts outside the CDR3, the full variable domain is GAGVSQSPRYKVAKRGQDVALRCDPISGHVSLFWYQQALGQGPEFLTYFQNEAQLDKSGLPSDRFFAERPEGSVSTLKIQRTQQEDSAVYLCASSSDREAYGYTFGSGTRLTVV.